The sequence of this T cell receptor (beta chain) was determined in a study of blood T cell repertoires in COVID-19 (dated by TCRdb to about 2020). With regard to the full study: The collaborator samples originated in the United States, Italy and Spain and spanned the acute and convalescent phases of COVID-19. The prospective study material was composed of cDNA or gDNA derived from T cells, B-cell-depleted T cells, or PBMCs. The dataset comprised deeply sampled blood TCRbeta repertoires from subjects exposed to, actively infected with, or recovered from COVID-19. The repertoires were made available in a free public database intended to serve as a resource for research on the immune response to SARS-CoV-2. Samples were obtained from the ongoing ImmuneRACE study (first 160 participants) and from over a thousand subjects provided by 6 global collaborators. The sample metadata nearly always contained a de-identified subject ID, COVID-19 status, age in years and sex. Where available, HLA class I and class II types were taken from metadata supplied by the sample provider and were not determined by assay-based typing. Results and caveats for the whole study, not just this receptor: Clinical and demographic metadata were provided uncurated, with the amount varying by source and participant.

Via the germline V gene, CDR1 is SGHTA and CDR2 FQGNSA. Between the V and J ends, shortened by 2 bases and 2 bases respectively, the junction contains 12 bases. Including cysteine and phenylalanine, the CDR3 has 15 amino acids. Solely the CDR3 DNA is kept, with 45 bases framed from the first base. Concerning this clone: No antigen is known for it. Base qualities are missing; no much larger clone stands one base away.

The immunoSEQ Assay, a bias-controlled multiplex PCR, was used to amplify TCRbeta CDR3 regions from genomic DNA. The source study handled its data this way. Nucleated cell counts per sample were estimated from amplification of reference gene primers within the assay. Sequence reads were collapsed and filtered to measure the absolute abundance of every unique TCRbeta CDR3 rearrangement. For each sample, productive Simpson clonality was calculated as the square root of Simpson's diversity index over productive rearrangements. Here the immuneACCESS table is served through TCRdb, limited to in-frame sequences with V and J called. Missing clones are a known gap in these copies; in checked studies unresolved V genes cover under half, and the rest lacks a known reason. V and J calls and clone size come straight from that table; D and trimming were deduced from the DNA. A total of 170,000 or so clones appear in this sample, around 90% of them only once. Roughly 9% of the sample is in the top ten clones.

Participants in the prospective study were aged 18 to 89 years, lived in over 20 United States geographic areas, and enrolled through a virtual design. To assign participants to cohorts, the prospective study relied on clinical history that participants themselves reported in a screening survey and a study questionnaire. Recovered participants in ImmuneRACE Cohort 3 were defined by two consecutive negative NP/OP PCR tests, clearance by a healthcare professional, or resolution of symptoms. Each participant in the prospective study had whole blood, serum and a nasopharyngeal or oropharyngeal swab collected by mobile phlebotomists. Over a 2-month period, participants in the prospective study had the option of providing additional blood draws and questionnaires. Before DNA extraction, blood samples from the prospective study were shipped at room temperature or frozen.

This clonotype was sampled from a woman aged 18 to 35 who had recovered from COVID-19. The rearranged segments are TRBV7-2 and TRBJ2-5, and TRBD2 may be the D gene, going by 6 matching bases. Sequenced material: PBMCs or T cells enriched from blood (not recorded which). In nucleotides, the sequence is TGTGCCAGCAGCTTAAGCCGGGGGAGTCAAGAGACCCAGTACTTC. Translated, it reads CASSLSRGSQETQYF. The full variable domain, completed from the reference TRBV7-2 and TRBJ2-5 proteins outside the CDR3, reads GAGVSQSPSNKVTEKGKDVELRCDPISGHTALYWYRQSLGQGLEFLIYFQGNSAPDKSGLPSDRFSAERTGGSVSTLTIQRTQQEDSAVYLCASSLSRGSQETQYFGPGTRLLVL.